This passage covers 22 T cell receptor beta chains from one sample sequenced in a study of CD8+ T cells in alopecia areata. cDNA serving as the sequencing template came from extracted, reverse transcribed RNA. Only in-frame clones appear in the TCRdb table, and some are missing; sequencing was by immunoSEQ multiplex PCR. The top ten clones hold 11% of a sample with roughly 100,000 clones, over 75% of them seen once. The sample's treatment: oral pan-JAK inhibitor, 5-10 mg twice daily. Sequenced material: CD8+ T cells sorted from blood, taken at approximately week 34, from a patient treated with tofacitinib. These receptors came from a human donor with alopecia areata.

This clone was seen once. The V call is TRBV12-5, the J call TRBJ2-1; D remains ambiguous. Germline CDR1 LGHNT, CDR2 FRNRAP. V was trimmed by 5 bases and J by 5 bases, leaving 4 bases between them. CDR3 length equals 11 residues. The CDR3 reads CASGTDNEQFF. The CDR3 DNA follows: TGTGCTAGTGGTACAGACAATGAGCAGTTCTTC.

The chain couples TRBV7-3 to TRBJ2-1, with a tentative D call TRBD2 (6 bases). Germline lookup yields CDR1 SGHTA and CDR2 FQGTGA. The CDR3 has 14 residues. V was cut by 5 bases and J by 6 bases, with 14 bases left in between. The CDR3 DNA sequence: TGTGCCAGCAGCCCCGTGCCGGGAGTCAATGAGCAGTTCTTC. This encodes CASSPVPGVNEQFF.

The chain joins TRBV6-1 to TRBJ2-1, with D possibly matching TRBD1 (6 bases). Trimming removed 1 base at V and 3 bases at J, with 7 bases between. CDR1 and CDR2 from the germline V gene are MNHNS and SASEGT. This CDR3 is built from 14 residues. This CDR3 is CASSEGGLYNEQFF. For the CDR3, the DNA is TGTGCCAGCAGTGAAGGGGGGCTCTACAATGAGCAGTTCTTC.

The V gene is TRBV7-2, the J gene TRBJ1-3; the match to TRBD1 covers 9 bases. Germline V CDR1 and CDR2: SGHTA, FQGNSA. CDR3 length equals 15 residues. The ends lost 4 bases at V and 6 bases at J; junction bases unmatched: 7. This chain's CDR3 is CASSSAGTGKNTIYF. The CDR3 coding sequence is TGTGCCAGCAGCTCCGCCGGGACAGGGAAAAACACCATATATTTT.

This clone showed up just once. The rearrangement joins TRBV5-1 to TRBJ1-2; 11 nucleotides match TRBD1. This CDR3 has 14 amino acids. Germline lookup yields CDR1 SGHRS and CDR2 YFSETQ. With V trimmed by 4 bases and J by 6 bases, 5 bases remained unmatched. CDR3 bases: TGCGCCAGCAGCCCCGGACAGGGGGCGGATGGCTACACCTTC. Its protein is CASSPGQGADGYTF.

This clone was picked up one time. The V call is TRBV9, the J call TRBJ1-4, with 7 bases matching TRBD1. With V trimmed by 4 bases and J by 3 bases, 6 bases remained unmatched. Germline loops: CDR1 SGDLS, CDR2 YYNGEE. This CDR3 has 15 residues. CDR3 loop: CASSPHQGANEKLFF. Written as DNA, the CDR3 is TGTGCCAGCAGCCCCCATCAGGGGGCTAATGAAAAACTGTTTTTT.

This clone showed up just once. V and J are TRBV7-9 and TRBJ1-2, with D uncertain. Germline CDR1 and CDR2: SEHNR and FQNEAQ (reference sequence). The CDR3 length is 12 residues. Trimming left V 3 bases short and J 3 bases short, with 5 bases between. CDR3 sequence: CASSFEDYGYTF. Here the CDR3 DNA reads TGTGCCAGCAGCTTCGAAGACTATGGCTACACCTTC.

The V call is TRBV10-3, the J call TRBJ2-7; a possible D gene is TRBD1 (6 bases). Looked up from germline, CDR1 is ENHRY and CDR2 is SYGVKD. V was pared by 6 bases and J by 5 bases, with 20 bases between. The CDR3 runs to 15 residues. Here the CDR3 DNA reads TGTGCCATCAGGAAGAACAGGGTCCTCCGTCACGAGCAGTACTTC. This sequence encodes CAIRKNRVLRHEQYF.

This rearrangement joins TRBV7-6 to TRBJ2-7; 9 nucleotides agree with TRBD1. Germline-derived CDR1 and CDR2 are SGHVS and FNYEAQ. This CDR3 is 15 amino acids long. Trimming at V came to 2 bases and at J to 3 bases, leaving 5 bases not matched to a gene. This CDR3 reads CASSLQTGGGYEQYF. In DNA, the CDR3 is TGTGCCAGCAGCTTACAGACAGGGGGGGGCTACGAGCAGTACTTC. Drawing the rest from reference TRBV7-6 and TRBJ2-7, the complete variable domain is GAGVSQSPRYKVTKRGQDVALRCDPISGHVSLYWYRQALGQGPEFLTYFNYEAQQDKSGLPNDRFSAERPEGSISTLTIQRTEQRDSAMYRCASSLQTGGGYEQYFGPGTRLTVT.

The V call is TRBV6-1, the J call TRBJ2-3, with TRBD1 matching 7 bases. With 4 bases clipped from V and 0 bases from J, the junction kept 1 base outside the gene matches. Per the germline V gene, CDR1 is MNHNS and CDR2 is SASEGT. The CDR3 covers 14 residues. DNA for the CDR3: TGTGCCAGCAGTGGGACAGGTAGCACAGATACGCAGTATTTT. Protein sequence: CASSGTGSTDTQYF.

The gene calls are TRBV11-2 and TRBJ2-6; D unclear. Trimming took off 8 bases at V and 0 bases at J, with 11 bases between the two ends. This CDR3 contains 15 residues. Germline-derived CDR1 and CDR2 are SGHAT and FQNNGV. The CDR3 is CASPPVYSGANVLTF. The CDR3 DNA follows: TGTGCCAGCCCTCCAGTCTACTCTGGGGCCAACGTCCTGACTTTC.

The chain uses TRBV30 and TRBJ2-3, with D perhaps TRBD2 (6 bases). The CDR3 covers 12 residues. Deletions cut 8 bases from V and 5 bases from J, with 14 bases between. Germline CDR1 and CDR2: GTSNPN and SVGIG (reference sequence). The chain's CDR3 is CAGSGLLDTQYF. DNA for the CDR3: TGTGCCGGCAGCGGGCTATTAGATACGCAGTATTTT.

This chain connects TRBV19 to TRBJ2-7; 11 nucleotides align to TRBD1. Per the germline V gene, CDR1 is LNHDA and CDR2 is SQIVND (reference sequence). J gave up 3 bases and V 5 bases, and 9 bases lay outside the gene matches. CDR3 length: 16 residues. The CDR3 DNA follows: TGTGCCAGTAGTCCAAGGACAGGGGGCTTTGTCTACGAGCAGTACTTC. Translated: CASSPRTGGFVYEQYF.

The CDR3 reads CASSLAAEGDTQYF. CDR3 sequence (DNA): TGTGCCAGCAGCTTGGCGGCAGAAGGGGATACGCAGTATTTT. The chain links TRBV5-4 to TRBJ2-3; D is undetermined. The germline gives CDR1 SGHNT, CDR2 YYREEE (reference sequence). V was trimmed by 0 bases and J by 6 bases, leaving 11 bases between them. The CDR3 extends over 14 amino acids.

The chain employs TRBV4-1 and TRBJ2-1; 8 nucleotides match TRBD1. CDR3 length equals 18 residues. V shed 4 bases and J 1 base; nucleotides not matched to a gene: 12. Germline V CDR1 and CDR2: MGHRA, YSYEKL. Here the CDR3 DNA reads TGCGCCAGCAGCCGGCAAATTCTCGGACAGGGATCCTACAATGAGCAGTTCTTC. Translating it yields CASSRQILGQGSYNEQFF.

This clone was observed once. The J gene is TRBJ2-1, the V gene TRBV5-1, with D possibly matching TRBD1 (5 bases). The germline CDR1 and CDR2 sequences are SGHRS and YFSETQ. Trimming took off 3 bases at V and 9 bases at J, with 16 bases between the two ends. CDR3 length: 14 residues. CDR3 sequence (DNA): TGCGCCAGCAGCTCCCCCGACAGCCGAGGTGAGCAGTTCTTC. Amino acids: CASSSPDSRGEQFF.

V and J are TRBV19 and TRBJ1-2; D unresolved. The CDR3 spans 15 residues. V was clipped by 7 bases and J by 4 bases, with 19 bases between them. From germline, CDR1 is LNHDA and CDR2 SQIVND (reference sequence). The CDR3 is CASKMEGPYGYGYTF. The DNA of the CDR3 is TGTGCCAGTAAAATGGAGGGCCCCTATGGCTATGGCTACACCTTC.

The V gene is TRBV29-1, the J gene TRBJ2-3; D remains ambiguous. CDR1 and CDR2 from the germline V gene are SQVTM and ANQGSEA. The germline V and J ends were trimmed by 5 bases and 4 bases, with 16 bases remaining between them. CDR3 length: 14 amino acids. The chain's CDR3 is CSVRSVREADTQYF. CDR3 bases: TGCAGCGTTAGGTCGGTCCGTGAGGCAGATACGCAGTATTTT.

The gene calls are TRBV13 and TRBJ2-1; D not certain. The length of the CDR3 is 16 residues. The V end lost 4 bases, the J end lost 6 bases, and 19 bases lay between the germline ends. CDR1 PRHDT and CDR2 FYEKMQ come from the germline V gene (reference sequence). CDR3 in amino acids: CASSSNSGDIPNEQFF. The CDR3 nucleotides are TGTGCCAGCAGCTCTAATTCCGGTGACATTCCCAATGAGCAGTTCTTC.

The chain recombines TRBV27 with TRBJ1-1; 7 bases map to TRBD1. The CDR3 loop spans 14 amino acids. From germline, CDR1 is MNHEY and CDR2 SMNVEV (reference sequence). J was trimmed by 4 bases and V by 0 bases; bases with no gene match: 2. The CDR3 spells CASSLSRGGTEAFF. The CDR3, as DNA: TGTGCCAGCAGTTTATCCAGGGGGGGCACTGAAGCTTTCTTT.

A remark on this clone: Other DNA sequences of this sample code for an identical CDR3. This chain uses TRBV10-3 with TRBJ2-7; D is uncertain. Looked up from germline, CDR1 is ENHRY and CDR2 is SYGVKD. There are 12 residues in the CDR3. V dropped 3 bases and J dropped 1 base, with 4 bases sitting between them. CDR3 in amino acids: CAISEDSYEQYF. CDR3 sequence (DNA): TGTGCCATCAGTGAAGATTCCTACGAGCAGTACTTC.

CDR3 bases: TGTGCCAGCAGCTCCAGGGACAGGGGGAACACAGATACGCAGTATTTT. This codes for CASSSRDRGNTDTQYF. The chain couples TRBV7-9 to TRBJ2-3; 11 nucleotides agree with TRBD1. Germline V lookup: CDR1 SEHNR, CDR2 FQNEAQ (reference sequence). Unmatched junction bases numbered 5, after V lost 4 bases and J lost 2 bases. CDR3 length equals 16 residues.